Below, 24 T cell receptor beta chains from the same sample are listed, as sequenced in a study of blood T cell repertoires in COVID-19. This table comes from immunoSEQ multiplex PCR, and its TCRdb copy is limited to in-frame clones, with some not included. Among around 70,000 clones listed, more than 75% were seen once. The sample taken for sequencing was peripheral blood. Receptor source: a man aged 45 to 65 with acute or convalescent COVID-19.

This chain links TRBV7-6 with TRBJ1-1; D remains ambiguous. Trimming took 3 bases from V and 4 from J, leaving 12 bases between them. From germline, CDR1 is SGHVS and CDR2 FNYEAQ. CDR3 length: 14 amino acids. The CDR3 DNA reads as TGTGCCAGCAGCTTGAGGGTTGTAGGCACTGAAGCTTTCTTT. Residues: CASSLRVVGTEAFF.

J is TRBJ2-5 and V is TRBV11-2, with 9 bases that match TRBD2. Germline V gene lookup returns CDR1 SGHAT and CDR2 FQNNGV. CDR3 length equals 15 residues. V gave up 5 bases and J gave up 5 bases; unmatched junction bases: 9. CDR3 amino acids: CASSPGRREGETQYF. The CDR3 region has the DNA TGTGCCAGCAGCCCAGGGAGGCGGGAGGGTGAGACCCAGTACTTC.

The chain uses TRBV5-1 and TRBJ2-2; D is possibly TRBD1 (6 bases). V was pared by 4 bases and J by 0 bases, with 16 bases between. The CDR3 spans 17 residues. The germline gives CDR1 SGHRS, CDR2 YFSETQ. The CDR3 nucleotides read TGCGCCAGCAGCGAGGACAGTACCCCGACGAACACCGGGGAGCTGTTTTTT. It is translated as CASSEDSTPTNTGELFF.

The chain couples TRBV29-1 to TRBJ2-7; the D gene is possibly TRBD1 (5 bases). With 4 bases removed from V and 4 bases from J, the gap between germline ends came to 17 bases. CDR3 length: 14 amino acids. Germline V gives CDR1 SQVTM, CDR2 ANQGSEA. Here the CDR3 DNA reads TGCAGCGTTGGGGTGACAGCCCCTTCTTACGAGCAGTACTTC. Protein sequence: CSVGVTAPSYEQYF.

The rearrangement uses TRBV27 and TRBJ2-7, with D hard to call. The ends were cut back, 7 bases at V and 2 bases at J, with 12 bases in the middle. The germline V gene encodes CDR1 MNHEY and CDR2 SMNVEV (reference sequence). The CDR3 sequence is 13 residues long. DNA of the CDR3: TGTGCCAGCATGAGCTTTTCCCCCTACGAGCAGTACTTC. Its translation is CASMSFSPYEQYF.

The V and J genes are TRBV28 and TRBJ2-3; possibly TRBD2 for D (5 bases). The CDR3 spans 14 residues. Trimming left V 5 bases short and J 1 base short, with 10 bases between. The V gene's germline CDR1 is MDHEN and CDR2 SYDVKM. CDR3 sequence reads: CASSLDGGTDTQYF. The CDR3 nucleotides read TGTGCCAGCAGTCTGGACGGGGGCACAGATACGCAGTATTTT.

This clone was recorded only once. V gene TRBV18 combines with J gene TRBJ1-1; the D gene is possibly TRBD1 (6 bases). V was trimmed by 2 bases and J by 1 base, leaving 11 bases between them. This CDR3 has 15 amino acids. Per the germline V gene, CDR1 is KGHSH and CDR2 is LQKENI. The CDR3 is CASSPSQDRNTEAFF. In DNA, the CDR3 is TGTGCCAGCTCACCATCGCAGGACAGGAACACTGAAGCTTTCTTT. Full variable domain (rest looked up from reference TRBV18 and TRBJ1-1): NAGVMQNPRHLVRRRGQEARLRCSPMKGHSHVYWYRQLPEEGLKFMVYLQKENIIDESGMPKERFSAEFPKEGPSILRIQQVVRGDSAAYFCASSPSQDRNTEAFFGQGTRLTVV.

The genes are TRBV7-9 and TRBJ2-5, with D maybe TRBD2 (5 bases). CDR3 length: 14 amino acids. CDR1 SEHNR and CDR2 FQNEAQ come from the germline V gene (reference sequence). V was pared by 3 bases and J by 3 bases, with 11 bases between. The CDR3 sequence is CASSLVRGKETQYF. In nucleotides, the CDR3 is TGTGCCAGCAGCTTGGTTCGGGGTAAAGAGACCCAGTACTTC.

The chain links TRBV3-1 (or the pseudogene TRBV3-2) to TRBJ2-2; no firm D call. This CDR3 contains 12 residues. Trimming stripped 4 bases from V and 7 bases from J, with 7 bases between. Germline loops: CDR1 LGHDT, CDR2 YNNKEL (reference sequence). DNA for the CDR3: TGTGCCAGCAGCCCCTCCCTCGGGGAGCTGTTTTTT. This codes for CASSPSLGELFF.

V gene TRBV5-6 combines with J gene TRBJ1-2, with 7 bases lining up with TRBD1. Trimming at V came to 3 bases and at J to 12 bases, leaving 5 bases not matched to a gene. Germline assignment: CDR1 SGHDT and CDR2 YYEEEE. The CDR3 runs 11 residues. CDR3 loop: CASSYMTGNTF. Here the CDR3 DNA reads TGTGCCAGCAGCTATATGACAGGGAACACCTTC.

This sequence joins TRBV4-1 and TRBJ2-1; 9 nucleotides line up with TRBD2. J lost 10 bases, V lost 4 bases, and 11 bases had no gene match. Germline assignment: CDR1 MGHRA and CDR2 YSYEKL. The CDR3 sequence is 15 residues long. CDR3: CASSPSGIPSQEQFF. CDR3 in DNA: TGCGCCAGCAGCCCTAGCGGGATTCCCTCTCAAGAGCAGTTCTTC.

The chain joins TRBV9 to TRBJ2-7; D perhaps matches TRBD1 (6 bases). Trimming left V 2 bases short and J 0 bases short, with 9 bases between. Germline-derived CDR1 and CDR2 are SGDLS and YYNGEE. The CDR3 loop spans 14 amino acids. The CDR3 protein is CASSVYRDSYEQYF. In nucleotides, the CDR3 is TGTGCCAGCAGCGTCTACAGGGACTCCTACGAGCAGTACTTC.

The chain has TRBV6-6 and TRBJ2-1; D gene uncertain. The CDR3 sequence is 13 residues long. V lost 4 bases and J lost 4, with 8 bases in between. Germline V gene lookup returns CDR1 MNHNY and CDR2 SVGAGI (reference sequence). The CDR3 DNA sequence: TGTGCCAGCAGTTCACAGAGTTACAATGAGCAGTTCTTC. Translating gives CASSSQSYNEQFF.

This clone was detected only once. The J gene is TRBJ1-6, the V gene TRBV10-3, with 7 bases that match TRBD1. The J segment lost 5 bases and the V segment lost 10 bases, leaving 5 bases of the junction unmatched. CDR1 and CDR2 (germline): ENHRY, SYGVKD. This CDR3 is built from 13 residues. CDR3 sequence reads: CATGTANNSPLHF. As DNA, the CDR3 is TGTGCCACCGGGACAGCCAATAATTCACCCCTCCACTTT.

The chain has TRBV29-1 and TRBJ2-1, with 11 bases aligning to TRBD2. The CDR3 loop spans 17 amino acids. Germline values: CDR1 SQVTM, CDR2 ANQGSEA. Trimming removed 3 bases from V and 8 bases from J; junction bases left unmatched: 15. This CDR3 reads CSVDYIATSGIVDEQFF. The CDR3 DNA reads TGCAGCGTTGATTACATCGCGACTAGCGGGATTGTTGATGAGCAGTTCTTC.

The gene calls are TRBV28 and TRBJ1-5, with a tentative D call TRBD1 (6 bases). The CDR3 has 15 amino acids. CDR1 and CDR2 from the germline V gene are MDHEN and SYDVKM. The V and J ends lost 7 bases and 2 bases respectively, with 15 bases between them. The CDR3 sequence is CASTRGGSGNQPQHF. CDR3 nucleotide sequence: TGTGCCAGCACGCGCGGGGGCAGTGGCAATCAGCCCCAGCATTTT. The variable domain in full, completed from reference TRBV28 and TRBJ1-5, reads DVKVTQSSRYLVKRTGEKVFLECVQDMDHENMFWYRQDPGLGLRLIYFSYDVKMKEKGDIPEGYSVSREKKERFSLILESASTNQTSMYLCASTRGGSGNQPQHFGDGTRLSIL.

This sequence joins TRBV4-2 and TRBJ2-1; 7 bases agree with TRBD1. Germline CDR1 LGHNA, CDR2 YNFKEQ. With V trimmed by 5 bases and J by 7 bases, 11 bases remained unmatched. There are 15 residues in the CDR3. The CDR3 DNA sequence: TGTGCCAGCAGCTATGAACAGACAGGGTCGAATGAGCAGTTCTTC. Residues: CASSYEQTGSNEQFF.

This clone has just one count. CDR3 sequence: CAISEAGTGTDTQYF. Written as DNA, the CDR3 is TGTGCCATCAGTGAGGCGGGTACGGGGACAGATACGCAGTATTTT. The chain recombines TRBV10-3 with TRBJ2-3; possible D gene TRBD2, 5 bases. CDR3 length: 15 residues. Trimming left V 2 bases short and J 3 bases short, with 12 bases between. Germline CDR1 and CDR2: ENHRY and SYGVKD.

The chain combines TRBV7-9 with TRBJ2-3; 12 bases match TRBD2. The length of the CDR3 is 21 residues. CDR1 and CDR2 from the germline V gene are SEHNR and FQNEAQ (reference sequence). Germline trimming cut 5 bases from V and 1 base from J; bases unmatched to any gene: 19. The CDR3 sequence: CASSTSRVRLAGEGGTDTQYF. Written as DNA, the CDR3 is TGTGCCAGCAGCACATCTAGGGTCCGACTAGCGGGAGAGGGTGGCACAGATACGCAGTATTTT.

CDR3 in amino acids: CASSLIAGAGTGELFF. DNA for the CDR3: TGTGCCAGTAGTCTTATAGCGGGGGCGGGCACCGGGGAGCTGTTTTTT. V and J are TRBV19 and TRBJ2-2, with 9 nucleotides matching TRBD2. Germline V gene lookup returns CDR1 LNHDA and CDR2 SQIVND (reference sequence). The CDR3 has 16 amino acids. J gave up 4 bases and V 5 bases, and 8 bases lay outside the gene matches.

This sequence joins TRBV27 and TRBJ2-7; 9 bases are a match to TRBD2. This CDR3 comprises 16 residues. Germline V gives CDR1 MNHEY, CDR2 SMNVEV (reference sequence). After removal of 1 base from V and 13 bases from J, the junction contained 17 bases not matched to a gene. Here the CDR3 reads CASSLFRGLAPTSIYF. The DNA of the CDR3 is TGTGCCAGCAGTTTATTTAGAGGACTAGCGCCTACGAGTATCTACTTC.

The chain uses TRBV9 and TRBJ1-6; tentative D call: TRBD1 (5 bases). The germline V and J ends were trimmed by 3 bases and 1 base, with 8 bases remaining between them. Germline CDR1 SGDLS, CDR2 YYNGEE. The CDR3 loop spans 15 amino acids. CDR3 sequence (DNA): TGTGCCAGCAGCGAGGACACATCCTATAATTCACCCCTCCACTTT. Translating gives CASSEDTSYNSPLHF.

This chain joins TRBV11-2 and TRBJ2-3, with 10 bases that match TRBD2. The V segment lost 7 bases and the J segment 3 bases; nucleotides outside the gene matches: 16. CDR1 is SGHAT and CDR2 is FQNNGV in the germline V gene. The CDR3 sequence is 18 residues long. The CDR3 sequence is CASTREAPLAGSTDTQYF. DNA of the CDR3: TGTGCCAGCACCCGAGAGGCCCCACTAGCGGGATCAACAGATACGCAGTATTTT.

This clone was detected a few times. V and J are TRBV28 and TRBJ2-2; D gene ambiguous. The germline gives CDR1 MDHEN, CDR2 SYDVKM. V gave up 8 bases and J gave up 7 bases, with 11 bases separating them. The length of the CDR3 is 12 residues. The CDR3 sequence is CASQFRSGELFF. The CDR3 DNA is TGTGCCAGCCAGTTTAGGAGCGGGGAGCTGTTTTTT.